The present T cell receptor (beta chain) was sequenced within a study of shared clonotypes between healthy human individuals (dated by TCRdb to 2020 to 2021). A note on the overall study: Two women and three men aged 18 to 49 years were included in the cohort. Per donor, three plates each were used for CD4 naive and CD4 memory, two for CD8 naive, and one for CD8 memory. Blood TCR repertoires of about 5 healthy adults were deeply sequenced to estimate repertoire size and the extent of clonotype sharing between individuals. Different laboratories and diverse techniques were used to prepare libraries and sequence TCR repertoires, to increase sequencing depth and limit assay-specific biases. Leukapheresis yielded between about 0.94 and 8.9 billion PBMCs per donor. Overall study outcomes, separate from this receptor: Compared with non-shared clonotypes, the clonotypes found in all four sorted-subset donors had higher generation probabilities. Estimated clonotype richness was generally larger for naive than for memory subsets. Pairwise subsampling led to the expectation that sequencing depth would affect the degree of clonotype sharing among donors. Sampling was restricted to blood, and TCR repertoires in tissues likely differ from the TCR repertoires found in blood. Rarefaction of sorted-subset datasets indicated incomplete sequencing despite the large sequencing depth. Across a handful of donors, roughly 5.4% of naive CD4, 3% to 4% of naive CD8, around 2.1% of memory CD4, and around 0.4% of memory CD8 clonotypes were shared. The small number of donors limited the genetic and exposure-history diversity represented.

Using the deep immunoSEQ assay, TCR CDR3 regions were amplified from genomic DNA by multiplex PCR. Genomic DNA extracted from each cell subset was distributed evenly over all wells of several immunoSEQ 96-well plates, and each plate served as one replicate. Each replicate PCR for sorted subsets received about 180 ng genomic DNA, equal to roughly 30,000 T cell genomes. Purified libraries were measured with a Qubit 3.0 fluorometer, size-checked on a Bioanalyzer 2100, and measured again with the KAPA Library Quantification kit. Each immunoSEQ 96-well plate was sequenced on its own single-read 150-cycle Illumina NextSeq 550 flow cell. The authors' analysis ran thus. Because the immunoSEQ output included only junctional sequences and no quality scores, the filtering could not be the same as the filtering used for full-length reads. Sequences were annotated with PyIR, a Python wrapper for IgBLAST v1.9, using IMGT germline references to assign V/J genes and CDR3. Any read was removed if the V/J assignment was weak (E-value above 1e-6), the CDR3 was missing, or the read contained stop codons, out-of-frame junctions, or ambiguous translated residues. A V3J clonotype was defined by an identical inferred V gene, J gene, and CDR3 amino acid sequence. To compute the percentage overlap between repertoires, the number of shared unique clonotypes was divided by the size of the smaller repertoire. Three approaches were used to assess repertoire richness: RTK rarefaction, the Chao1 estimator, and Recon v2.1 estimates of unobserved clonotypes. Generation probabilities for all TCRbeta clonotypes obtained by the gDNA method from a few donors were computed using OLGA. TCRdb retrieved this table from immuneACCESS and kept in-frame rearrangements only. Not all clones are present; in checked studies, unresolved V genes account for under half, and no reason is known for the remainder. V and J calls and clone size are copied from that table; D and trimming were computed from the DNA. The sample yields roughly 2,500,000 clones; 80% to 95% were counted once. 0.36% of the sample is held by the ten biggest clonotypes.

CDR1 and CDR2 were assigned from the germline V gene as SGHVS and FQNEAQ. The junction carries 19 bases between V and J, which are trimmed by 5 bases and 5 bases respectively. The CDR3 contains 15 residues, cysteine and phenylalanine counted. Only the CDR3 region is kept as DNA, spanning 45 bases read in frame from base 1. A note on this clone: Its specific antigen is unknown. Base quality data are lacking; no much larger clone is found one base away.

Donors were healthy HIV-negative adults with no recently reported acute infections or vaccinations. Every donor was a Caucasian adult residing in Nashville, Tennessee, USA. CD4+ T cells were enriched by magnetic negative selection, after which naive cells were positively selected on CD45RA and the negative fraction was taken as the memory subset. Blood was obtained by leukapheresis, after which PBMCs were separated by Ficoll-Histopaque density gradient centrifugation and cryopreserved in liquid nitrogen vapor phase. Analytical flow cytometry was used to check the purity and quantity of each magnetically sorted T cell population. Genomic DNA was isolated from every sorted fraction and measured by UV absorbance on a Nanodrop 2000c.

Sequencing was done on a sample of naive CD4+ T cells from PBMCs. Interpreted using the paper, the cell subset or site label stands for: CD45RA+ positively selected. The V gene is TRBV7-8 and the J gene is TRBJ2-7; a weak D assignment points to TRBD2 (7 bases agree). The TCR was taken from a man between 18 and 29 years old in good health. Some clones in this sample may be carry-over from other donors' samples. The DNA reads TGTGCCAGCAGCCCTAGGGGGAGGGGGGAAAACGAGCAGTACTTC. Translated, this is CASSPRGRGENEQYF.